What follows is one T cell receptor beta chain and its context. The data derive from a study of T cell changes during pregnancy in multiple sclerosis. TCRdb's copy holds only in-frame clones and misses some; the assay was immunoSEQ multiplex PCR. There are about 100,000 clones in the sample; around 93% occur only once, and 1.9% lies in the top ten. The starting material was peripheral blood, obtained after pregnancy. This receptor was identified in a female donor with multiple sclerosis, enrolled in a pregnancy study.

In nucleotides, the CDR3 is TGTGCCAGTAGTATTCCCCGGGACAGGTTCTCCCAGCCCCAGCATTTT. This gives the protein CASSIPRDRFSQPQHF. The chain has TRBV19 and TRBJ1-5, with 8 bases lining up with TRBD1. The trim removed 3 bases at V and 7 bases at J, leaving 11 bases unmatched. The CDR3 length is 16 residues. From germline, CDR1 is LNHDA and CDR2 SQIVND (reference sequence).